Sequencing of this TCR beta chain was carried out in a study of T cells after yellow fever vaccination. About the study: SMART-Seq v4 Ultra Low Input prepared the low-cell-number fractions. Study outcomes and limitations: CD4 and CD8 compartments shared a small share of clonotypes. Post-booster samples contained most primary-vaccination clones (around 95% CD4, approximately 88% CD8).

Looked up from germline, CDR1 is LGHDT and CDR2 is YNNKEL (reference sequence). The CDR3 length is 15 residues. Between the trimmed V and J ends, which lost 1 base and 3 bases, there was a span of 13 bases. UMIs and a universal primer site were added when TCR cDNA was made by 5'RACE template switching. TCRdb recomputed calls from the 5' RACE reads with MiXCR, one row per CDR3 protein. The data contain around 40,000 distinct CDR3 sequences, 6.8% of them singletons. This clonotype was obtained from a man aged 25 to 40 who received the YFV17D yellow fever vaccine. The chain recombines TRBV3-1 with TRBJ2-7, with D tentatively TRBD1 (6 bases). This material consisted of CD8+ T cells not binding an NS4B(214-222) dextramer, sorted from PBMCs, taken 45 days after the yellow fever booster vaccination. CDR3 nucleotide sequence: TGTGCCAGCAGCCAAGGCACTACAGGGTTCTACGAGCAGTACTTC. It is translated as CASSQGTTGFYEQYF.